This T cell receptor (beta chain) was obtained from a study of T-cell reconstitution after alpha-beta-depleted transplantation in children. Trimming left V 0 bases short and J 0 bases short, with 6 bases between. The germline V gene encodes CDR1 SGHTA and CDR2 FQGNSA. This CDR3 contains 16 residues. Library preparation (for TCRbeta) was performed with unique molecular identifiers. Each CDR3 protein gets one entry after TCRdb re-called the PCR reads with MiXCR. The data contain some 500,000 distinct CDR3 sequences, approximately 32% of them singletons. The V and J genes are TRBV7-2 and TRBJ2-6; D unresolved. This specimen consisted of PBMCs from the stem cell graft donor, obtained from the stem cell graft. This sequence originates from a human donor who donated a stem cell graft to a child with aplastic anemia. The CDR3 nucleotides are TGTGCCAGCAGCTTAGCTTTTGGCTCTGGGGCCAACGTCCTGACTTTC. Protein product: CASSLAFGSGANVLTF.